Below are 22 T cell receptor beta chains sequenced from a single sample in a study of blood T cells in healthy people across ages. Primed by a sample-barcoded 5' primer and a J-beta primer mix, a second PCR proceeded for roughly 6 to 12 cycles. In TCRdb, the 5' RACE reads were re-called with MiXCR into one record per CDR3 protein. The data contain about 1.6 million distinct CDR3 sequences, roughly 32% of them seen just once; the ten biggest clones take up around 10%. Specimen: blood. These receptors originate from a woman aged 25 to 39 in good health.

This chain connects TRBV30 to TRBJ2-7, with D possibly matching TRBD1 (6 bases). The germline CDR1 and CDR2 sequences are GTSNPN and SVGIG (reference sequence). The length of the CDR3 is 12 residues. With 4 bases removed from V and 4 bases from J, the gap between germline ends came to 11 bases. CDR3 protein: CAWTGTSYEQYF. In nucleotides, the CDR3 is TGTGCCTGGACTGGGACATCGTACGAGCAGTACTTC.

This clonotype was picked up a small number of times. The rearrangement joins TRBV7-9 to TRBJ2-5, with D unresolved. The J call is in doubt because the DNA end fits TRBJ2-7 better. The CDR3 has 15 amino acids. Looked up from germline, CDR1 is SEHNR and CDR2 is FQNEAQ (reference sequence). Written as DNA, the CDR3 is TGTGCCAGCAGCTCCATGGGCTCGCCAGTCTACGAGCAGTACTTC. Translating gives CASSSMGSPVYEQYF.

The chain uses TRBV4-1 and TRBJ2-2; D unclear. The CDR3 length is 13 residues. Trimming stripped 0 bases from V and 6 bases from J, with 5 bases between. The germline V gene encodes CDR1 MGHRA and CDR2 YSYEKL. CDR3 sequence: CASSQELSGELFF. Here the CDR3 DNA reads TGCGCCAGCAGCCAAGAGCTGTCCGGGGAGCTGTTTTTT.

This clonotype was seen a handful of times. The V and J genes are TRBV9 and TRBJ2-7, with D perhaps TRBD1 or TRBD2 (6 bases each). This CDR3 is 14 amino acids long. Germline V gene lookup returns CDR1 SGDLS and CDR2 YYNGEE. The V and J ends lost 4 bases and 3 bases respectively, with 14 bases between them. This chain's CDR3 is CASSRGRVSYEQYF. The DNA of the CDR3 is TGTGCCAGCAGCCGGGGGCGGGTAAGCTACGAGCAGTACTTC.

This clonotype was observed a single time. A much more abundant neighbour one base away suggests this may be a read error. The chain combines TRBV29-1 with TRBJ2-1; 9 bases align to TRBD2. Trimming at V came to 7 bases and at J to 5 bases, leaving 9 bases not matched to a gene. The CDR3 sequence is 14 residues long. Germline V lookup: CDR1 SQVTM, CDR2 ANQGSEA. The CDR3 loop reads CSAGFRLADNEQFF. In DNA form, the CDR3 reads TGCAGCGCTGGTTTCCGACTAGCGGACAATGAGCAGTTCTTC.

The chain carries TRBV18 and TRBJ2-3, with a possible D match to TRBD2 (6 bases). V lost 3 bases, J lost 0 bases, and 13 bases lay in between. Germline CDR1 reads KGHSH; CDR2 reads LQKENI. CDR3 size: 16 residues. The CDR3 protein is CASSPLRGSSTDTQYF. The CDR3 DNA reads TGTGCCAGCTCACCTCTGCGGGGATCTAGCACAGATACGCAGTATTTT.

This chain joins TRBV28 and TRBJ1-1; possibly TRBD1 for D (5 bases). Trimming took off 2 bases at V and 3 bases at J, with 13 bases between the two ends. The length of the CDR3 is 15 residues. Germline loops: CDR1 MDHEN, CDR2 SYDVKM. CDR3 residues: CASSLSGAADTEAFF. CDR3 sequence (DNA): TGTGCCAGCAGTTTAAGCGGGGCGGCGGACACTGAAGCTTTCTTT.

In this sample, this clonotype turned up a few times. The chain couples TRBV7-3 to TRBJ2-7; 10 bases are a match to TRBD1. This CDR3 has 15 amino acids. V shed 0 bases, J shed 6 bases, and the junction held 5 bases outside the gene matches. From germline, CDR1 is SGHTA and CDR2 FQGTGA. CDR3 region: CASSLTGQGEVEQYF. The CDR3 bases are TGTGCCAGCAGCTTAACTGGACAGGGGGAGGTCGAGCAGTACTTC.

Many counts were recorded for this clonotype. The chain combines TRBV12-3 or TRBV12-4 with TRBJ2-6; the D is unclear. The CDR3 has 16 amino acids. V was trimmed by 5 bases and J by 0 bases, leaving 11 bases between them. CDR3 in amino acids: CASSPDRPSGANVLTF. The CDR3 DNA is TGTGCCAGCAGTCCTGACCGTCCCTCTGGGGCCAACGTCCTGACTTTC.

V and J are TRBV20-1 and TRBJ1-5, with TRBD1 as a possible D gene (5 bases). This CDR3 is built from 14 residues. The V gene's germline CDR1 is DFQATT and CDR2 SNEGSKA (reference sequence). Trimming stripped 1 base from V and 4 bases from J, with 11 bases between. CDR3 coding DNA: TGCAGTGCTAGAGGGGTAGCAGGGAATCAGCCCCAGCATTTT. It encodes CSARGVAGNQPQHF.

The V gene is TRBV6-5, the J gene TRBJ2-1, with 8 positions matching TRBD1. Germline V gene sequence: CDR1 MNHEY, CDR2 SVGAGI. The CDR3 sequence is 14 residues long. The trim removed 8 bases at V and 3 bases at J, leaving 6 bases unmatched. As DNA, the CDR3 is TGTGCCAGCGGGCACAGGGGGGTCTACAATGAGCAGTTCTTC. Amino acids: CASGHRGVYNEQFF.

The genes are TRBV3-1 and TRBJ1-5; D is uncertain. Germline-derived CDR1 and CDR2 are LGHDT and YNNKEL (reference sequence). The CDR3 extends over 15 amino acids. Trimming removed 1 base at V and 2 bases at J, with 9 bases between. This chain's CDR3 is CASSQARTGNQPQHF. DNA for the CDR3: TGTGCCAGCAGCCAAGCGAGGACGGGCAATCAGCCCCAGCATTTT. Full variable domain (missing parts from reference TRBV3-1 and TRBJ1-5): DTAVSQTPKYLVTQMGNDKSIKCEQNLGHDTMYWYKQDSKKFLKIMFSYNNKELIINETVPNRFSPKSPDKAHLNLHINSLELGDSAVYFCASSQARTGNQPQHFGDGTRLSIL.

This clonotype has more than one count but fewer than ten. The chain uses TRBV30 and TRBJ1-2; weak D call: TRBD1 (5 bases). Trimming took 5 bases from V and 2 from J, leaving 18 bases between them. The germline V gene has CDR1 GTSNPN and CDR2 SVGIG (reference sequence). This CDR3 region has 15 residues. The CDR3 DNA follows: TGTGCCTGGGGACTCGCGGGGGTCTCGAACTATGGCTACACCTTC. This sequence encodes CAWGLAGVSNYGYTF.

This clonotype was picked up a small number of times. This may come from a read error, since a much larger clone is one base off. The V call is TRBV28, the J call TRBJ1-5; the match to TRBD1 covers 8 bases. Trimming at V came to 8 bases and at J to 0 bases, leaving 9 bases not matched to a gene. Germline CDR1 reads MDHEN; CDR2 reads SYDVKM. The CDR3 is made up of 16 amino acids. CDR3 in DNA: TGTGCCAGCGCCTCTACAGGGGGTAATAGCAATCAGCCCCAGCATTTT. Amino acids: CASASTGGNSNQPQHF.

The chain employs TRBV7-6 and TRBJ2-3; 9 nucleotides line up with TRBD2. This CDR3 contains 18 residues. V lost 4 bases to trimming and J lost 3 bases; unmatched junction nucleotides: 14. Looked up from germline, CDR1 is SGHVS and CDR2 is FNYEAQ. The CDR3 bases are TGTGCCAGCAGCTCACCACTCTCTAGCGGGGAGTTGACAGATACGCAGTATTTT. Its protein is CASSSPLSSGELTDTQYF.

In DNA form, the CDR3 reads TGTGCCGGCAGTTTCCGGGACAGGGCTCGTAGTGAAAAACTGTTTTTT. Its protein product is CAGSFRDRARSEKLFF. The chain couples TRBV10-3 to TRBJ1-4; 9 nucleotides line up with TRBD1. Germline-derived CDR1 and CDR2 are ENHRY and SYGVKD. This CDR3 region has 16 residues. Losses at the gene ends were 11 bases for V and 7 bases for J; bases not matched to a gene: 17.

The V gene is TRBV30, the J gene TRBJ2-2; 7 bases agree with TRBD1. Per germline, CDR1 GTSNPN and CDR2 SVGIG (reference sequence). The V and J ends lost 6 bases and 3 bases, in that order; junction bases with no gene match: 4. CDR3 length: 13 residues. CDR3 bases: TGTGCCTGTCAGGGGGACGACACCGGGGAGCTGTTTTTT. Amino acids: CACQGDDTGELFF.

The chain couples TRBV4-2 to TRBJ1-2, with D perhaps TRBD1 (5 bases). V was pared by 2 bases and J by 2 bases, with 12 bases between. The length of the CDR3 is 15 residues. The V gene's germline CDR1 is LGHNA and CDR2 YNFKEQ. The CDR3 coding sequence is TGTGCCAGCAGCCAACCCCAGGGCGCAAACTATGGCTACACCTTC. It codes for CASSQPQGANYGYTF.

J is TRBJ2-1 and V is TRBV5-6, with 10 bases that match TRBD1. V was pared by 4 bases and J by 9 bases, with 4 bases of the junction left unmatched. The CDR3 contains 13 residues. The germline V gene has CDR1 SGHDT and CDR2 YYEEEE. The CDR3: CASSAGTGVEQFF. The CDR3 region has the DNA TGTGCCAGCAGCGCCGGGACAGGGGTTGAGCAGTTCTTC.

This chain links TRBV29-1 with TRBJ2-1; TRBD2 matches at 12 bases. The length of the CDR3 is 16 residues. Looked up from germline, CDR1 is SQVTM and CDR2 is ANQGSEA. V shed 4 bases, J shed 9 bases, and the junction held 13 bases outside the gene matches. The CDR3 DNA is TGCAGCGTTGGGCTAGCGGGAGGGCCGCTGTCTATTGAGCAGTTCTTC. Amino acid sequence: CSVGLAGGPLSIEQFF.

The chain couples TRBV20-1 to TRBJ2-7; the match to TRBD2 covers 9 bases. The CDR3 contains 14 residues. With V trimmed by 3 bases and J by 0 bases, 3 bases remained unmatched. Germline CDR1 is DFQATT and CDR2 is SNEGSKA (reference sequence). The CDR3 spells CSASVRGGSYEQYF. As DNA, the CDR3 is TGCAGTGCTAGTGTGCGGGGGGGCTCCTACGAGCAGTACTTC.

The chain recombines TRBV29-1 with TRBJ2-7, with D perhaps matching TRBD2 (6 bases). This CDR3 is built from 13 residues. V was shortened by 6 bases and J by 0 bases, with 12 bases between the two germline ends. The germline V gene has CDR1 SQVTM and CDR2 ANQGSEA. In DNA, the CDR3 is TGCAGCGTCTCCGGCGGGGTCTCCTACGAGCAGTACTTC. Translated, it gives CSVSGGVSYEQYF.